Below, 9 T cell receptor beta chains from the same sample are listed, as sequenced in a study of CDR3 diversity in severe acne. Each CDR3 protein gets one entry after TCRdb re-called the PCR reads with MiXCR. The repertoire holds about 84,000 distinct CDR3 sequences, with under 65% as singletons. Sample: blood. The receptor source for this set is a male donor in good health, without acne.

This clonotype was observed at least ten times. The chain combines TRBV11-2 with TRBJ1-2; D is perhaps TRBD1 (5 bases). The germline V gene encodes CDR1 SGHAT and CDR2 FQNNGV. The CDR3 is 12 amino acids. V was shortened by 4 bases and J by 8 bases, with 11 bases between the two germline ends. CDR3 nucleotide sequence: TGTGCCAGCAGCTCAGGGCCTTGGGGCTACACCTTC. As protein: CASSSGPWGYTF.

This clonotype was seen repeatedly, ten times or more. The chain combines TRBV6-6 with TRBJ1-6, with a possible D match to TRBD1 (6 bases). This CDR3 spans 15 amino acids. The V gene's germline CDR1 is MNHNY and CDR2 SVGAGI (reference sequence). The ends were cut back, 4 bases at V and 4 bases at J, with 11 bases in the middle. The CDR3 coding sequence is TGTGCCAGCAGTTCCGGGACATTGTATAATTCACCCCTCCACTTT. Its protein is CASSSGTLYNSPLHF.

This clonotype is termed medium-sized. This chain links TRBV20-1 with TRBJ1-5, with a possible D match to TRBD1 (6 bases). Trimming left V 6 bases short and J 7 bases short, with 16 bases between. Germline CDR1 DFQATT, CDR2 SNEGSKA (reference sequence). The CDR3 length is 13 residues. The chain's CDR3 is CSAIQVGGQPQHF. In DNA form, the CDR3 reads TGCAGTGCGATACAGGTAGGGGGGCAGCCCCAGCATTTT.

Many counts were recorded for this clonotype. V usage is TRBV5-1 and J usage is TRBJ2-5; 7 bases match TRBD2. Germline CDR1 reads SGHRS; CDR2 reads YFSETQ. This CDR3 is 15 amino acids long. V was pared by 1 base and J by 2 bases, with 5 bases of the junction left unmatched. CDR3 sequence: CASSLLGGSQETQYF. The CDR3 DNA is TGCGCCAGCAGCTTGTTGGGGGGGAGTCAAGAGACCCAGTACTTC. Variable domain in full (rest from reference TRBV5-1 and TRBJ2-5): KAGVTQTPRYLIKTRGQQVTLSCSPISGHRSVSWYQQTPGQGLQFLFEYFSETQRNKGNFPGRFSGRQFSNSRSEMNVSTLELGDSALYLCASSLLGGSQETQYFGPGTRLLVL.

The V and J genes are TRBV20-1 and TRBJ2-1; 11 bases match TRBD2. CDR3 length: 14 residues. The trim removed 3 bases at V and 8 bases at J, leaving 6 bases unmatched. CDR1 and CDR2 from the germline V gene are DFQATT and SNEGSKA (reference sequence). The CDR3 DNA follows: TGCAGTGCTAGGAAAACTAGCGGGAGCTATGAGCAGTTCTTC. Protein: CSARKTSGSYEQFF.

The chain employs TRBV5-5 and TRBJ2-7; D is uncertain. The germline V gene has CDR1 SGHKS and CDR2 YYEKEE (reference sequence). This CDR3 contains 13 residues. The V and J ends lost 3 bases and 1 base respectively, with 8 bases between them. The DNA for the CDR3 is TGTGCCAGCAGCTCGGACGAGTCCTACGAGCAGTACTTC. This codes for CASSSDESYEQYF.

V usage is TRBV9 and J usage is TRBJ2-7; 7 bases match TRBD1. The CDR3 spans 13 residues. V shed 0 bases, J shed 7 bases, and the junction held 4 bases outside the gene matches. The germline CDR1 and CDR2 sequences are SGDLS and YYNGEE. The CDR3 bases are TGTGCCAGCAGCGTAGTTACAGGGGAGGAGCAGTACTTC. This sequence encodes CASSVVTGEEQYF.

The V and J genes are TRBV6-5 and TRBJ1-6, with D possibly matching TRBD1 (5 bases). CDR3 length: 13 residues. V was clipped by 11 bases and J by 7 bases, with 15 bases between them. Germline assignment: CDR1 MNHEY and CDR2 SVGAGI. This CDR3 reads CASGAILNSPLHF. The DNA of the CDR3 is TGTGCCTCTGGGGCAATCTTGAATTCACCCCTCCACTTT.

This clonotype was seen more than once but under ten times. This rearrangement joins TRBV7-9 to TRBJ2-5, with D unclear. Germline assignment: CDR1 SEHNR and CDR2 FQNEAQ (reference sequence). The CDR3 sequence is 14 residues long. Trimming stripped 0 bases from V and 7 bases from J, with 12 bases between. Written as DNA, the CDR3 is TGTGCCAGCAGCTTAGCCACCCGTAACCGGACCCAGTACTTC. This sequence encodes CASSLATRNRTQYF.